The clone carrying this TCR beta chain appeared a few times. These data come from a study of T-cell reconstitution after alpha-beta-depleted transplantation in children. Construction of the TCRbeta library involved unique molecular identifiers. Each CDR3 protein gets one entry after TCRdb re-called the PCR reads with MiXCR. In the table there are hundreds of thousands of distinct CDR3 sequences, roughly 13% of which are singletons. This CDR3 spans 15 amino acids. Germline lookup yields CDR1 DFQATT and CDR2 SNEGSKA (reference sequence). The J segment lost 7 bases and the V segment lost 0 bases, leaving 11 bases of the junction unmatched.

Source: PBMCs, mostly from graft donor cells, taken 360 days after TCRalphabeta/CD19-depleted stem cell transplant. This TCR was recovered from a male patient under 18 who had a stem cell transplant for acute myeloid leukemia, so the T cells may come from the graft donor. V is TRBV20-1 and J is TRBJ2-5; 7 bases are a match to TRBD1. CDR3 nucleotide sequence: TGCAGTGCTAGAGATAGGACAGGACGCGCGGGGACCCAGTACTTC. This translates into CSARDRTGRAGTQYF.